This T cell receptor (beta chain) was identified in a study of blood T cell repertoires in COVID-19. V dropped 4 bases and J dropped 7; count of bases not matched to a gene: 7. The CDR3 covers 15 residues. CDR1 MRHNA and CDR2 SNTAGT come from the germline V gene. Original analysis: Using reference gene primer amplification, nucleated cell counts were estimated. Assay used: immunoSEQ multiplex PCR; TCRdb lists only in-frame clones, some missing. For V, J and clone size, that table is used; D and trimming come from the DNA. The table shows approximately 400,000 clones, with roughly 90% occurring only once.

Sequencing was done on a sample of peripheral blood. The chain employs TRBV6-4 and TRBJ2-3, with 11 bases that match TRBD2. The receptor's source is a man aged 40-49 years with acute or convalescent COVID-19. CDR3 DNA sequence: TGTGCCAGCAGTGTAGTAGCGGGAGGGCTCAATACGCAGTATTTT. Amino acids: CASSVVAGGLNTQYF.